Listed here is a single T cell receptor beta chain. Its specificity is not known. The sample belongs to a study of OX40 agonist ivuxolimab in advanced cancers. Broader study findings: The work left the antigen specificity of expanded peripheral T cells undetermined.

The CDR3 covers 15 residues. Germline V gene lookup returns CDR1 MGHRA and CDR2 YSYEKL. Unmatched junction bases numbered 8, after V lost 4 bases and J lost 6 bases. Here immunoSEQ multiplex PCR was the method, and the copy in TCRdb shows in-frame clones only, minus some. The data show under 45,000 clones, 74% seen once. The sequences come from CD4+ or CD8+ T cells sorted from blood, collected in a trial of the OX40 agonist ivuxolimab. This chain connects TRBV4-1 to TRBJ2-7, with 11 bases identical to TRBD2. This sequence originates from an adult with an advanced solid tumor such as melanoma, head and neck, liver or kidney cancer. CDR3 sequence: CASSRSPGLAVEQYF. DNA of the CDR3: TGCGCCAGCAGCCGATCACCGGGACTAGCGGTCGAGCAGTACTTC.